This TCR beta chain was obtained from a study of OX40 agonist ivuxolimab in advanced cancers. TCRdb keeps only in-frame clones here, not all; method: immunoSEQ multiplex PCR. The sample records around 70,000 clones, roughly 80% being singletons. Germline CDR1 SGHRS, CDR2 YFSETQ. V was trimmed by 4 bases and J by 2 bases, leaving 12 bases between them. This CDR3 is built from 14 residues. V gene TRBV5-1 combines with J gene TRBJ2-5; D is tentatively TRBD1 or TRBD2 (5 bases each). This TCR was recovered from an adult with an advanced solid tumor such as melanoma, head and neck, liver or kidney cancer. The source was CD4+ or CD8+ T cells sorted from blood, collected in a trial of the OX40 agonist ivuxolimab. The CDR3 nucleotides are TGCGCCAGCAGCGGGGGTGGGGCGCAAGAGACCCAGTACTTC. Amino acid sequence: CASSGGGAQETQYF.